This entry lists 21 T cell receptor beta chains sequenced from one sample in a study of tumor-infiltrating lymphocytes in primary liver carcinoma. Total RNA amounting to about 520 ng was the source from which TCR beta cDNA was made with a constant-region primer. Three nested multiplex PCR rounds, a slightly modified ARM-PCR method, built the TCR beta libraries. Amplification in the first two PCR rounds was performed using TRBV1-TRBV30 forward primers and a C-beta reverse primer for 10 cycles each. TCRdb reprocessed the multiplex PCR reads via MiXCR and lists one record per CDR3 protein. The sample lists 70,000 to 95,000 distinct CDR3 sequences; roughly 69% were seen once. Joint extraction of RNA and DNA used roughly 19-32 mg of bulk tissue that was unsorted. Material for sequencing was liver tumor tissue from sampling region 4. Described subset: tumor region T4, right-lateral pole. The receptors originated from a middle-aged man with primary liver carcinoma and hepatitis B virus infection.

CDR3 sequence: CSARDLRVAGEAYNEQFF. The CDR3 DNA reads as TGCAGTGCTAGAGATCTTCGGGTAGCGGGAGAAGCCTACAATGAGCAGTTCTTC. V gene TRBV20-1 combines with J gene TRBJ2-1; 9 bases map to TRBD2. Trimming removed 0 bases from V and 2 bases from J; junction bases left unmatched: 11. Germline V CDR1 and CDR2: DFQATT, SNEGSKA (reference sequence). CDR3 length equals 18 residues.

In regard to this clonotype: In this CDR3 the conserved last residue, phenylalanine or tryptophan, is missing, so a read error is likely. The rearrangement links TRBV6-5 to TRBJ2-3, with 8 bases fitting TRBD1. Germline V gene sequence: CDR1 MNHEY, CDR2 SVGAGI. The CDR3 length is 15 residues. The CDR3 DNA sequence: TGTGCCAGCAGACCCGGGACAGGCAATTACGATATGCAGTATCTT. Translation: CASRPGTGNYDMQYL.

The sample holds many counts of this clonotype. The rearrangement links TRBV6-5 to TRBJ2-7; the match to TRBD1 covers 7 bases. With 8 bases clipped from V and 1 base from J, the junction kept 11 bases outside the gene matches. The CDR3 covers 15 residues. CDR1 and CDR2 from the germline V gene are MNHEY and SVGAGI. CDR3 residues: CASRTGTANSYEQYF. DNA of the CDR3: TGTGCCAGCCGGACCGGGACAGCAAATTCCTACGAGCAGTACTTC.

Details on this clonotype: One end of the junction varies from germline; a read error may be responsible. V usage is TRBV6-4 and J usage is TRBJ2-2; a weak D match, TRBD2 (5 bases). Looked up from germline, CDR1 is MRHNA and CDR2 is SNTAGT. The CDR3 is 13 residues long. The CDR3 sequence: CTSSVSGTRELFF. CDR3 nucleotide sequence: TGTACCAGCAGTGTGAGCGGCACCAGGGAGCTGTTTTTT.

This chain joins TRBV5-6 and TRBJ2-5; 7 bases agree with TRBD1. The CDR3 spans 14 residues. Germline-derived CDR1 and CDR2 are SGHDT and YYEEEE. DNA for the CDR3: TGTGTCAGGAGCAGACAGGGCGAGGGAGAGACCCAGTACTTC. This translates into CVRSRQGEGETQYF.

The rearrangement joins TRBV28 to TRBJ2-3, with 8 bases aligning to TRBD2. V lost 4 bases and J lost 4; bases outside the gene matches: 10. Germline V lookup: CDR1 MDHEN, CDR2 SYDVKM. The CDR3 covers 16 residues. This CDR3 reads CASSSLGLAYADTQYF. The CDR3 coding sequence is TGTGCCAGCAGTTCTCTTGGACTAGCTTACGCAGATACGCAGTATTTT.

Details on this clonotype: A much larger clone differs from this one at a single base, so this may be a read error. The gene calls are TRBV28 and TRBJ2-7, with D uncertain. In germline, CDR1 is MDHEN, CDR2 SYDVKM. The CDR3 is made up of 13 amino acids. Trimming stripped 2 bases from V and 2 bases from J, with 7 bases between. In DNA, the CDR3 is TGTGCCAGCAGTTTAGCCACCACCTACGAGCAGTACTTC. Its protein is CASSLATTYEQYF. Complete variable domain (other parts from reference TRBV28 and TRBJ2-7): DVKVTQSSRYLVKRTGEKVFLECVQDMDHENMFWYRQDPGLGLRLIYFSYDVKMKEKGDIPEGYSVSREKKERFSLILESASTNQTSMYLCASSLATTYEQYFGPGTRLTVT.

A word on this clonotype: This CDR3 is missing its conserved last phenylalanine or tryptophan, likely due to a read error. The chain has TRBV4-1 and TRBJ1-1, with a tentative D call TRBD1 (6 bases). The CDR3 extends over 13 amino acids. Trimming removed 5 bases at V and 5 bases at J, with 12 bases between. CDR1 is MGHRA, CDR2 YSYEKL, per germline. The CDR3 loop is CASSYREKTEAFL. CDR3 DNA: TGCGCCAGCAGCTACAGGGAGAAGACTGAAGCTTTCCTT.

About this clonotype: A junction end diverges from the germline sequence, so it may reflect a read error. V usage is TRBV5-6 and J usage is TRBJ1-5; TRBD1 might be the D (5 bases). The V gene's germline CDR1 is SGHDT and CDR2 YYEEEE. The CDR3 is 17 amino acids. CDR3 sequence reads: CPSSLGVKGIGNQPQHF. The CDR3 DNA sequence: TGTCCCAGCAGCCTGGGGGTAAAAGGGATCGGCAATCAGCCCCAGCATTTT. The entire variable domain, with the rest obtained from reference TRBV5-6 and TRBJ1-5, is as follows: DAGVTQSPTHLIKTRGQQVTLRCSPKSGHDTVSWYQQALGQGPQFIFQYYEEEERQRGNFPDRFSGHQFPNYSSELNVNALLLGDSALYLCPSSLGVKGIGNQPQHFGDGTRLSIL.

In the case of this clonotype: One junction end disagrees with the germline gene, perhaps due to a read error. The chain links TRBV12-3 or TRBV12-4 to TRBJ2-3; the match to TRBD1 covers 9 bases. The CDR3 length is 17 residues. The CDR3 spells CANSFTGGTLNTDTQYF. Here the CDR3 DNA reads TGTGCCAACAGTTTTACAGGGGGCACGCTTAACACAGATACGCAGTATTTT.

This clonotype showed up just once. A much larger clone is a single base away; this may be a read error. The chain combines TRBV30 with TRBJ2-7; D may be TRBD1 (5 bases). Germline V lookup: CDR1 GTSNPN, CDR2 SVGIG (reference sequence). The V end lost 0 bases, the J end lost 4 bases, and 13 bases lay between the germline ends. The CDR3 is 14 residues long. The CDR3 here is CAWSVPGLGYEQYF. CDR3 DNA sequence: TGTGCCTGGAGTGTGCCAGGGCTGGGTTACGAGCAGTACTTC.

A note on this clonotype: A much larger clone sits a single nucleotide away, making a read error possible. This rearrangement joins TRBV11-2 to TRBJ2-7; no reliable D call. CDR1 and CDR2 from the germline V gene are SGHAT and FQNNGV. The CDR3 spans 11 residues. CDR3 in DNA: TGTGCCAACAGCTTATCCTACGAGCAGTACTTC. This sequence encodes CANSLSYEQYF. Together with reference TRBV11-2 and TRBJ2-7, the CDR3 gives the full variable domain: EAGVAQSPRYKIIEKRQSVAFWCNPISGHATLYWYQQILGQGPKLLIQFQNNGVVDDSQLPKDRFSAERLKGVDSTLKIQPAKLEDSAVYLCANSLSYEQYFGPGTRLTVT.

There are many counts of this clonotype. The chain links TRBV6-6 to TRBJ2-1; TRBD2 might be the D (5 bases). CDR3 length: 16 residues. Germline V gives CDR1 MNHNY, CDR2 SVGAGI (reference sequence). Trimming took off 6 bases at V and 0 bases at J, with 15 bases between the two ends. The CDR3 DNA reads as TGTGCCAGCAGGCTTAGCGTACTTAGCTCCTACAATGAGCAGTTCTTC. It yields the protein CASRLSVLSSYNEQFF.

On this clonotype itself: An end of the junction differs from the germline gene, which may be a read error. CDR3 sequence (DNA): TGTGCCACAAGAGCGGGAGAAAGGGACAATGAGCAGTCCTTC. Translating gives CATRAGERDNEQSF. The chain combines TRBV10-3 with TRBJ2-1, with 8 bases aligning to TRBD2. The V gene's germline CDR1 is ENHRY and CDR2 SYGVKD. There are 14 residues in the CDR3.

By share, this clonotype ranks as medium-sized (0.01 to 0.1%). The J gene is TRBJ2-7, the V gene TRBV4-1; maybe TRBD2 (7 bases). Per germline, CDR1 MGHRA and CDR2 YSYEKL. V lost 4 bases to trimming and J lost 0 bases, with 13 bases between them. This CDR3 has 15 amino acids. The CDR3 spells CASSPRGGGSYEQYF. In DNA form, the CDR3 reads TGCGCCAGCAGCCCTCGGGGAGGGGGCTCCTACGAGCAGTACTTC.

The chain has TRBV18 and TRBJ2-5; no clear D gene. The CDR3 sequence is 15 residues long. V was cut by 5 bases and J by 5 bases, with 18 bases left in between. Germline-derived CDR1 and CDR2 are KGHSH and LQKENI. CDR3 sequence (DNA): TGTGCCAGCTCAGCTACGACCGGAAGGATCGAGACCCAGTACTTC. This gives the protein CASSATTGRIETQYF. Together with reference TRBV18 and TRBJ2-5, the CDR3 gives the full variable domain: NAGVMQNPRHLVRRRGQEARLRCSPMKGHSHVYWYRQLPEEGLKFMVYLQKENIIDESGMPKERFSAEFPKEGPSILRIQQVVRGDSAAYFCASSATTGRIETQYFGPGTRLLVL.

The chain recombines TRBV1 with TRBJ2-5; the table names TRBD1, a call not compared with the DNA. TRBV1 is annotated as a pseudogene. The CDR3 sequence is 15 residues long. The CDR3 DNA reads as TGCACCAGCGGTCCCCCGCAGGGGGCTCAAGAGACCCAGTACTTC. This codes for CTSGPPQGAQETQYF.

CDR3 in amino acids: CASRWPETQQETQYF. CDR3 coding DNA: TGTGCCAGCAGATGGCCCGAGACCCAGCAAGAGACCCAGTACTTC. The rearrangement uses TRBV6-2 or TRBV6-3 and TRBJ2-5; D unclear. CDR3 length: 15 amino acids. Trimming left V 6 bases short and J 2 bases short, with 16 bases between. CDR1 and CDR2 (germline): MNHEY, SVGEGT.

The CDR3 nucleotides read TGTGCCAGCAGTCTCACCGGGACGAGGAGTAATGAGCAGTTCTTC. It codes for CASSLTGTRSNEQFF. The V and J genes are TRBV7-8 and TRBJ2-1; possibly TRBD1 or TRBD2 for D (5 bases each). The CDR3 has 15 residues. Germline CDR1 is SGHVS and CDR2 is FQNEAQ. Trimming removed 6 bases from V and 7 bases from J, with 19 bases in between.

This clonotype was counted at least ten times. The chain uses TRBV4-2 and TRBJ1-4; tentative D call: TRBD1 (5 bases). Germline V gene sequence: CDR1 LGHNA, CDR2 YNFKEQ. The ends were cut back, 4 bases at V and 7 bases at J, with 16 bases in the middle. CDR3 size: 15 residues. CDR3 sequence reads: CASSPSMEGSEKLFF. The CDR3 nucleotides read TGTGCCAGCAGCCCCTCGATGGAGGGGAGTGAAAAACTGTTTTTT.

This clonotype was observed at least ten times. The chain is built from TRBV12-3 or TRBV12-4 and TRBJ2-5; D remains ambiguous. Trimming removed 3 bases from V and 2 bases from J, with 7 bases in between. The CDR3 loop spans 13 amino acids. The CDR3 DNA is TGTGCCAGCAGTTTGCTACCACAAGAGACCCAGTACTTC. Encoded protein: CASSLLPQETQYF.